One and the same sample provided the 8 T cell receptor beta chains below, sequenced in a study of CD8+ T cells in alopecia areata (dated by TCRdb to between 2018 and 2020). The receptor library was made with the immunoSEQ multiplex PCR assay. RNA was extracted from all samples and reverse transcribed into cDNA as template for TCR sequencing. The immuneACCESS repertoire file appears here via TCRdb, limited to in-frame rearrangements. These files lack a portion of the clones; in checked studies, under half of the deficit traces to unresolved V genes, and the cause of the others is not known. The sample table records about 200,000 clones; less than 45% of these occur just once. The ten largest clonotypes hold more than 0.4% of the sample. Interpreted using the paper, the treatment or condition label stands for: oral pan-JAK inhibitor, 5-10 mg twice daily. The specimen comprised CD4+ T cells sorted from blood, sampled at approximately week 30, from a patient treated with tofacitinib. The receptors come from a human donor with alopecia areata.

This clone occurred a few times. The chain combines TRBV29-1 with TRBJ2-3; tentative D call: TRBD2 (6 bases). V was cut by 4 bases and J by 0 bases, with 14 bases left in between. The CDR3 has 15 residues. Germline V gene data show CDR1 as SQVTM and CDR2 as ANQGSEA. CDR3 DNA sequence: TGCAGCGTTGCCCTGACCGGGACTAGCACAGATACGCAGTATTTT. Translated, it gives CSVALTGTSTDTQYF.

This clone was found a few times. The V gene is TRBV5-6, the J gene TRBJ2-1, with a weak D call TRBD2 (5 bases). The CDR3 is 19 amino acids. Looked up from germline, CDR1 is SGHDT and CDR2 is YYEEEE. The ends were cut back, 6 bases at V and 4 bases at J, with 29 bases in the middle. CDR3 nucleotides: TGTGCCAGCATCCGAACCGGGGTGGGGTCCGGCAACCGGTACAATGAGCAGTTCTTC. It encodes CASIRTGVGSGNRYNEQFF.

J is TRBJ2-3 and V is TRBV6-6, with D maybe TRBD1 (7 bases). Germline V CDR1 and CDR2: MNHNY, SVGAGI (reference sequence). The CDR3 consists of 16 residues. Between the trimmed V and J ends, which lost 2 bases and 1 base, there was a span of 13 bases. The CDR3 region is CASSYGQGGGTDTQYF. As DNA, the CDR3 is TGTGCCAGCAGTTACGGGCAGGGGGGAGGCACAGATACGCAGTATTTT.

The V call is TRBV6-6, the J call TRBJ2-7; a possible D gene is TRBD2 (6 bases). Per germline, CDR1 MNHNY and CDR2 SVGAGI (reference sequence). V was shortened by 8 bases and J by 2 bases, with 10 bases between the two germline ends. CDR3 length equals 12 residues. The CDR3 nucleotides are TGTGCCAGCCGGGACTGGGCCTACGAGCAGTACTTC. It specifies CASRDWAYEQYF.

The genes are TRBV30 and TRBJ2-1, with unresolved D. V lost 2 bases and J lost 4, with 12 bases in between. CDR1 is GTSNPN and CDR2 is SVGIG in the germline V gene (reference sequence). The CDR3 has 14 amino acids. The CDR3 DNA reads as TGTGCCTGGAGTTACCAGACCTCTTACAATGAGCAGTTCTTC. This translates into CAWSYQTSYNEQFF.

Only a few counts were recorded for this clone. The chain employs TRBV6-6 and TRBJ1-4; D is perhaps TRBD1 (5 bases). The CDR3 has 14 amino acids. Trimming stripped 2 bases from V and 5 bases from J, with 9 bases between. The germline V gene encodes CDR1 MNHNY and CDR2 SVGAGI (reference sequence). CDR3 DNA: TGTGCCAGCAGTTACGCAGGGCCAAATGAAAAACTGTTTTTT. It encodes CASSYAGPNEKLFF.

This chain joins TRBV7-9 and TRBJ2-7, with D perhaps TRBD1 or TRBD2 (5 bases each). Trimming shortened V by 4 bases and J by 3 bases, and 10 bases separated the two germline ends. This CDR3 has 13 amino acids. CDR1 is SEHNR, CDR2 FQNEAQ, per germline (reference sequence). CDR3 sequence (DNA): TGTGCCAGCAGCTCCTCTGGGGGCTACGAGCAGTACTTC. It codes for CASSSSGGYEQYF.

The table lists this clone with many counts. J is TRBJ1-1 and V is TRBV19, with 9 bases aligning to TRBD1. V lost 2 bases to trimming and J lost 8 bases; unmatched junction nucleotides: 6. The CDR3 has 14 amino acids. Per the germline V gene, CDR1 is LNHDA and CDR2 is SQIVND (reference sequence). The CDR3: CASSIRGQGGEAFF. The DNA for the CDR3 is TGTGCCAGTAGTATACGGGGACAGGGAGGGGAAGCTTTCTTT.